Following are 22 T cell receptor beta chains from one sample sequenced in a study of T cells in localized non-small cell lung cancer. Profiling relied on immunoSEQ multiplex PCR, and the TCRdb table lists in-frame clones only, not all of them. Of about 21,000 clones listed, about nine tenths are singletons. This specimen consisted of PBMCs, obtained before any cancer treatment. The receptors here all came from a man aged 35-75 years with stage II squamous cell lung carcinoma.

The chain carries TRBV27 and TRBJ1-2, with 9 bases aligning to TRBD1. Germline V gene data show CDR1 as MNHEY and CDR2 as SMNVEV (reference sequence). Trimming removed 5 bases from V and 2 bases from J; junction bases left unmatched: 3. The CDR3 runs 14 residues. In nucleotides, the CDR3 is TGTGCCAGCAGTCTACAGGGGGCAAACTATGGCTACACCTTC. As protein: CASSLQGANYGYTF.

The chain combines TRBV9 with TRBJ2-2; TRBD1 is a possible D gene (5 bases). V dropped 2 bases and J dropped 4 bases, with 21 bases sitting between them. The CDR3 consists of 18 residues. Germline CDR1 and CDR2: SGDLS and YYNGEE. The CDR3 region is CASSVSTVPRAPTGELFF. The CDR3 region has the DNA TGTGCCAGCAGCGTCTCGACAGTCCCAAGGGCCCCCACCGGGGAGCTGTTTTTT. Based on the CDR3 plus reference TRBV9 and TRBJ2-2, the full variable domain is DSGVTQTPKHLITATGQRVTLRCSPRSGDLSVYWYQQSLDQGLQFLIQYYNGEERAKGNILERFSAQQFPDLHSELNLSSLELGDSALYFCASSVSTVPRAPTGELFFGEGSRLTVL.

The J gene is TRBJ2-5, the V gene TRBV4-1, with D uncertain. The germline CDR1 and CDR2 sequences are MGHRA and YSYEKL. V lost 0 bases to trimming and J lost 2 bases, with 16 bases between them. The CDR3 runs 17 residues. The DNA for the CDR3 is TGCGCCAGCAGCCAAGATCCCACCCCGCGACGACAAGAGACCCAGTACTTC. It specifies CASSQDPTPRRQETQYF.

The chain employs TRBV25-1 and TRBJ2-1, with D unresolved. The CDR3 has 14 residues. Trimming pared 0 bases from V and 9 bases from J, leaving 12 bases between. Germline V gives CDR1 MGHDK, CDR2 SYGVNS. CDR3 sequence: CASSEYTDQSEQFF. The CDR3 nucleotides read TGTGCCAGCAGTGAATATACCGACCAATCTGAGCAGTTCTTC. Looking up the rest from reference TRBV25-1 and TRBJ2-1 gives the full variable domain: EADIYQTPRYLVIGTGKKITLECSQTMGHDKMYWYQQDPGMELHLIHYSYGVNSTEKGDLSSESTVSRIRTEHFPLTLESARPSHTSQYLCASSEYTDQSEQFFGPGTRLTVL.

CDR3 in DNA: TGTGCCAGCATGAGGCAGGATCTTGACGAGCAGTACTTC. Encoded protein: CASMRQDLDEQYF. The V gene is TRBV6-1, the J gene TRBJ2-7, with no clear D. Trimming stripped 7 bases from V and 5 bases from J, with 15 bases between. CDR3 length: 13 amino acids. In germline, CDR1 is MNHNS, CDR2 SASEGT.

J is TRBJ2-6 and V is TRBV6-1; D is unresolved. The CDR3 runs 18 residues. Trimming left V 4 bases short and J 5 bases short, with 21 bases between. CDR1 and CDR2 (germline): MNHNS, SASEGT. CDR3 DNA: TGTGCCAGCAGTGGCTATAGCTCTGCACAAAGTCGGGCCAACGTCCTGACTTTC. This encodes CASSGYSSAQSRANVLTF.

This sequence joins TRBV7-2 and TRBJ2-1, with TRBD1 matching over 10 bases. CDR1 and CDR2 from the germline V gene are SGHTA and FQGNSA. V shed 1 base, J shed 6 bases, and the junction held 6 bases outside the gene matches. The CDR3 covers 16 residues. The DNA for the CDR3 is TGTGCCAGCAGCTTAGGTGGGGGACAGGGGTCCAATGAGCAGTTCTTC. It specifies CASSLGGGQGSNEQFF.

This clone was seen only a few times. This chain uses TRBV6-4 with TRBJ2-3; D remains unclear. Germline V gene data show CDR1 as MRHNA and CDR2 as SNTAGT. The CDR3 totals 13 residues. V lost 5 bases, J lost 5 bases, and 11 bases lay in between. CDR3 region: CASSPEAEDTQYF. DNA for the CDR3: TGTGCCAGCAGTCCAGAGGCAGAAGATACGCAGTATTTT.

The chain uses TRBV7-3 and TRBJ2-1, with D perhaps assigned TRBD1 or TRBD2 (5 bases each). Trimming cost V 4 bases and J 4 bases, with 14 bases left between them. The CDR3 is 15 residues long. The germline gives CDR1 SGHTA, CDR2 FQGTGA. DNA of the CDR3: TGTGCCAGCAGCTCGATCCGGGACGAATACAATGAGCAGTTCTTC. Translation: CASSSIRDEYNEQFF.

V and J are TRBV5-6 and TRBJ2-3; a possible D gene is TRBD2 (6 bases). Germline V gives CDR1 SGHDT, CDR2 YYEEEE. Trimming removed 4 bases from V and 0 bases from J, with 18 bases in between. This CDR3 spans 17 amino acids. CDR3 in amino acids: CASSRIALAQSTDTQYF. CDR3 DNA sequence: TGTGCCAGCAGCCGTATAGCACTAGCACAGAGCACAGATACGCAGTATTTT.

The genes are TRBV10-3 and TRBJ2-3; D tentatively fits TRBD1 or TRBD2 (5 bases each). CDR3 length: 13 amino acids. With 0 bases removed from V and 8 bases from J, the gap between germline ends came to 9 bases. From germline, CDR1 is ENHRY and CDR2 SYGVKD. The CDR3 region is CAISESGVATQYF. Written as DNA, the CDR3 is TGTGCCATCAGTGAGTCGGGGGTTGCTACGCAGTATTTT.

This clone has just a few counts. CDR3 coding DNA: TGTGCCAGCAGTCCAAACCTAGGGTCCCCTACGCAGTATTTT. Its translation is CASSPNLGSPTQYF. The genes are TRBV27 and TRBJ2-3; the D is unclear. Trimming removed 5 bases from V and 8 bases from J, with 17 bases in between. Per germline, CDR1 MNHEY and CDR2 SMNVEV (reference sequence). The CDR3 covers 14 residues.

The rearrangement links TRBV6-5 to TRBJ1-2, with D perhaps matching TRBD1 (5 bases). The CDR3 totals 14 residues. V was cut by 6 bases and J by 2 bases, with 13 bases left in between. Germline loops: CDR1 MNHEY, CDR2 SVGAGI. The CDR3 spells CASSRQTVNYGYTF. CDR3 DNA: TGTGCCAGCAGCCGCCAGACAGTCAACTATGGCTACACCTTC.

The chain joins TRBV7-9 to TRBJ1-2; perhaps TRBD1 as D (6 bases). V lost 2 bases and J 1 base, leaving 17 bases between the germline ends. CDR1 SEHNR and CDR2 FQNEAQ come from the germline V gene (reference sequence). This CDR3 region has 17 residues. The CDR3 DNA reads TGTGCCAGCAGCTTATTGCCAGACAGGAAGGATAACTATGGCTACACCTTC. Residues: CASSLLPDRKDNYGYTF.

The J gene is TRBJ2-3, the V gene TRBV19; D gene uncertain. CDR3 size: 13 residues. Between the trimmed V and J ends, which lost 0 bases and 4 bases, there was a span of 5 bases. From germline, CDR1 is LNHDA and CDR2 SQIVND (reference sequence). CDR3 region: CASSIDGADTQYF. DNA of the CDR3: TGTGCCAGTAGTATAGATGGGGCAGATACGCAGTATTTT.

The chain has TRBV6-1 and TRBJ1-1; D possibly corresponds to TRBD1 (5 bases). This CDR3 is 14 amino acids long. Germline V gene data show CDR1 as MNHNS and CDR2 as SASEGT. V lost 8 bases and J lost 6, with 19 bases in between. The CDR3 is CASPLPGGVSEAFF. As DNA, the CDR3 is TGTGCCAGCCCCCTTCCGGGGGGAGTCTCTGAAGCTTTCTTT.

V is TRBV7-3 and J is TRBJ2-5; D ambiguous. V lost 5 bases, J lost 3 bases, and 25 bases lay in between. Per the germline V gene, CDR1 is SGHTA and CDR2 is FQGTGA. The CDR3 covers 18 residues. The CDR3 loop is CASSPGFNQPGLKETQYF. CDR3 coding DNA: TGTGCCAGCAGCCCCGGGTTCAACCAACCGGGTCTAAAAGAGACCCAGTACTTC.

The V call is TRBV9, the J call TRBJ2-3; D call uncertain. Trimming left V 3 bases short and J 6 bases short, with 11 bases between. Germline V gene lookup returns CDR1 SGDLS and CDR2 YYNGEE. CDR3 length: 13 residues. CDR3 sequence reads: CASSALQRDTQYF. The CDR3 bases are TGTGCCAGCAGCGCCCTTCAAAGGGATACGCAGTATTTT.

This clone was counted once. The CDR3, as DNA: TGTGCCTCCTGGCGCGCCTATGGCTACACCTTC. Translated, it gives CASWRAYGYTF. This rearrangement joins TRBV30 to TRBJ1-2; D gene ambiguous. CDR1 and CDR2 from the germline V gene are GTSNPN and SVGIG (reference sequence). Trimming cost V 7 bases and J 4 bases, with 10 bases left between them. This CDR3 is built from 11 residues.

The CDR3 region has the DNA TGTGCCAGCAGTCTTACCCCAGGGGCCCAAGAGACCCAGTACTTC. It yields the protein CASSLTPGAQETQYF. The chain links TRBV28 to TRBJ2-5; weak D call: TRBD1 (6 bases). V was cut by 5 bases and J by 1 base, with 14 bases left in between. This CDR3 region has 15 residues. In germline, CDR1 is MDHEN, CDR2 SYDVKM.

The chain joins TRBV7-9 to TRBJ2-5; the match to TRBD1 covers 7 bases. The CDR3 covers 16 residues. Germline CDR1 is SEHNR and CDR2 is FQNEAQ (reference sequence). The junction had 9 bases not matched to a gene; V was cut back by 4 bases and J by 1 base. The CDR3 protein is CASSSPGTEIQETQYF. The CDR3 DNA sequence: TGTGCCAGCAGCTCGCCCGGGACAGAGATCCAAGAGACCCAGTACTTC.

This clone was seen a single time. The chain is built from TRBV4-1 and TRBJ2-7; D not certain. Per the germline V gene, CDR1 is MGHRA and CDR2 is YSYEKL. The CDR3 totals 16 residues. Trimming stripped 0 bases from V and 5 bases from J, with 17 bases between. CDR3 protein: CASSQDPLYRRHEQYF. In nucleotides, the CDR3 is TGCGCCAGCAGCCAAGATCCCCTATACCGACGGCACGAGCAGTACTTC.